This T cell receptor (beta chain) was identified in a study of human T cells and chemical hapten exposure listed by TCRdb under 2021. With regard to the full study: For sensitization, 2% DPC in acetone was applied to a 2 cm by 2 cm area of upper inner arm skin. Throughout the study period of 20 to 30 weeks, patients also received therapeutic DPC doses to the scalp every week. Patch testing on the upper back used Finn chambers containing 0.01% DPC, with scoring done after 6 days according to International Contact Dermatitis Research Group standards. Alopecia areata with under or over 50% scalp involvement, alopecia totalis and alopecia universalis were represented in the patient cohort, which was mostly female. Libraries were combined into a pool for sequencing, and differences in TCR yield between samples came mainly from small differences in library volumes within the pool. This study followed changes in the peripheral blood TCR repertoire in vivo during primary and secondary sensitization of alopecia patients to the hapten diphenylcyclopropenone (DPC). Blood samples were taken from patients before sensitization (week 0) and then at 2, 6 and about 24 weeks after DPC sensitization. Blood for TCR sequencing was provided by twenty-nine alopecia patients at one to four time points (pre-sensitization, 2, 6 and 24 weeks). General study outcomes and caveats: Because all patients had alopecia, a presumed autoimmune disease, the immune response of the patients might differ from that of healthy individuals. No change with DPC sensitization was found in the number of TCRs above 1 in 1000 frequency, and no evidence of global repertoire structure alterations was found. The number of PT1 expanded TCRs positively correlated with patch test score, significant at thresholds 8, 16 and 32 but not 4. Repeated subsampling changed both the strength of the expansion versus patch-test correlation and the threshold at which the correlation became significant. Expanded TCRs formed significantly more large CDR3 similarity clusters than pre-sensitization or healthy control sets, consistent with antigen-driven responses.

At least ten counts were recorded for this clonotype. Its antigen is unknown. Base-call qualities are not available, and no considerably larger clone is one nucleotide away. This specimen's time point label, per the study, means: pre-sensitization, week 0. Interpreted using the paper, the treatment or condition label stands for: therapeutic diphenylcyclopropenone sensitization with weekly scalp DPC. At each patch-test visit, blood was drawn before the patch test was applied. Eligible patients were aged 18 to 70, diagnosed with alopecia, deemed suitable for DPC therapy, and excluded if pregnant. Unfractionated whole blood was collected in Tempus Blood RNA tubes, and total RNA was extracted from that blood. Preparation of the library involved RACE. Sequenced using a NextSeq 500. During library preparation, unique molecular identifiers were attached to individual cDNA molecules so that TCRs could be counted quantitatively and reproducibly. Each blood RNA sample was used to sequence both TCR alpha and TCR beta chains. Per the authors' processing: The median number of TCRs per sample was 90,000 to 100,000, ranging from 23,224 to 690,600. The Decombinator software suite was used to annotate V, J and CDR3 in the TCR reads. Every sample was subsampled to the same number of TCRs (28,000) for the PS versus PT1 abundance plots. TCRs were defined as expanded if absent before sensitization and observed at least eight times at the 2-week time point. TCRdb cleaned the public reads at Q25 with fastp, built clones with MiXCR and kept in-frame beta chains. Entries that share a CDR3 protein sequence are merged under the most common genes and DNA. The V and J calls here are based on TCRdb, not the publication. This sample lists 80,000 to 100,000 distinct CDR3 sequences; roughly 8.8% were detected once. The ten most abundant clones make up approximately 3.8% of the sample.

The CDR3 numbers 13 residues from cysteine through phenylalanine. Just the 39-base CDR3 DNA is kept, in frame starting at base 1. Compared with germline, V lacks 8 bases and J lacks 3 bases; bases without a gene match: 5. CDR1 and CDR2 are drawn from the germline V gene: MDHEN, SYDVKM. Rearrangement joined TRBV28 to TRBJ1-2; 8 central nucleotides agree with TRBD1. This TCR came from a woman aged 40 to 50 with alopecia areata. Some clones in this sample may be carry-over from other donors' samples. The specimen was whole blood, collected in connection with sensitization to the hapten diphenylcyclopropenone (DPC). The DNA sequence reads TGTGCCAGCGTAGGACAGGGTGACTATGGCTACACCTTC. Translated, it reads CASVGQGDYGYTF.